The entry below gives a single T cell receptor (beta chain) sequence along with its context. Its antigen is currently not known. Base qualities are missing; no much larger clone stands one base away. Genomic DNA was extracted from sorted cells for sequencing of the TCRbeta CDR3 region. The immunoSEQ Assay was used for sequencing of TCRbeta CDR3 regions. Here the immuneACCESS table is served through TCRdb, limited to in-frame sequences with V and J called. Missing clones are a known gap in these copies; in checked studies unresolved V genes cover under half, and the rest lacks a known reason. The sample contains tens of thousands of clones, 75% to 90% of them found a single time. Roughly 0.5% of the sample is held by the ten biggest clonotypes. The data derive from a study of OX40 agonist ivuxolimab in advanced cancers. Notes on the research overall: Ivuxolimab was an agonistic, fully human IgG2 monoclonal antibody directed against OX40 (CD134), a costimulatory receptor. Intravenous ivuxolimab was administered to patients every 2 weeks at six dose levels: 0.01, 0.1, 0.3, 1.5, 3 and 10 mg/kg. Of the approximately 54 dose-escalation patients, hepatocellular carcinoma was present in approximately 20, melanoma in some 15, renal cell carcinoma in 9 and head and neck cancer in 9. A male proportion of around 81% and a mean age of approximately 60 years, ranging from 23 to 79, were recorded for the dose-escalation cohort. Patients were allowed to have had prior anti-PD-1, anti-PD-L1 or anti-CTLA-4 therapy, and roughly 40% of the dose-escalation patients had previously received checkpoint inhibitors. Partial responses occurred in three dose-escalation patients, of whom one had hepatocellular carcinoma and two had cutaneous melanoma. The point of sequencing TCRbeta in the periphery was to test whether ivuxolimab changed TCR sequence diversity and drove clonal T-cell expansion. The monotherapy dose-escalation portion (N of about 52 patients) of the phase I ivuxolimab trial is reported in the paper.

From cysteine to phenylalanine, the CDR3 is 14 amino acids long. The entry retains the CDR3 DNA only, 42 bases that are in frame from base 1. From a lookup of the germline V gene, CDR1 and CDR2 are ENHRY and SYGVKD. V is cut by 10 bases and J by 6 bases, and the space between the germline ends is 19 bases. The trial excluded patients who had a history of autoimmune disease or were on systemic immunosuppression. Peripheral blood for TCR sequencing was collected from all dose cohorts at baseline, on cycle 4 day 1, and on cycle 7 day 1. The samples were taken from a phase I, first-in-human, multicenter, open-label dose-escalation trial of ivuxolimab. The trial enrolled adults with locally advanced or metastatic head and neck squamous cell, hepatocellular, melanoma or renal cell carcinoma. Before TCR sequencing, CD4+ T cells and CD8+ T cells from peripheral blood were sorted into separate populations.

Summary of the overall study and its limitations: In the 0.1-3.0 mg/kg groups, partial responders had among the lowest normalized peripheral clonal expansion, particularly in CD8+ T cells. The antigen specificity of the clonally expanded peripheral T cells was not determined. Low levels of normalized T-cell clonal expansion were also seen in some patients who did not respond. After ivuxolimab, more expanded clones were found on average in CD8+ T cells than in CD4+ T cells. At doses of 0.1 to 3.0 mg/kg, clonal expansion of both CD4+ and CD8+ T cells in blood was seen between baseline and week 6.

The sample was CD4+ or CD8+ T cells sorted from blood, taken in a trial of the OX40 agonist ivuxolimab. This TCR was sampled from an adult with an advanced solid tumor such as melanoma, head and neck, liver or kidney cancer. In this chain, TRBV10-3 is recombined with TRBJ2-1; the D gene is perhaps TRBD1, on 6 matching bases. The CDR3 sequence is CATGQRDRGNEQFF. The nucleotide sequence is given as TGTGCCACGGGACAACGGGACCGGGGCAATGAGCAGTTCTTC.